Sequencing of this T cell receptor (beta chain) was carried out in a study of OX40 agonist ivuxolimab in advanced cancers. The overall study: Patients undergoing dose escalation presented with hepatocellular carcinoma, melanoma, renal cell or head and neck cancer. Whole-study results and caveats: The study did not work out the antigen specificity of the expanded peripheral T cells.

A remark on this clone: Its antigen remains unidentified.

Data came from immunoSEQ multiplex PCR; TCRdb stores just in-frame clones and leaves some out. The sample has around 100,000 clones, around 90% seen once; the top ten hold 2% to 3%. Germline V gene lookup returns CDR1 MNHEY and CDR2 SVGAGI. This CDR3 is 16 amino acids long. J gave up 1 base and V 0 bases, and 5 bases lay outside the gene matches. The sequence came from an adult with an advanced solid tumor such as melanoma, head and neck, liver or kidney cancer. The chain combines TRBV6-5 with TRBJ2-5; 7 bases are shared with TRBD1. The sample was CD4+ or CD8+ T cells sorted from blood, taken in a trial of the OX40 agonist ivuxolimab. CDR3 sequence reads: CASSYSTGLPQETQYF. The CDR3 coding sequence is TGTGCCAGCAGTTACTCGACAGGGCTACCCCAAGAGACCCAGTACTTC.